This TCR beta chain was observed in a study of blood T cell repertoires in COVID-19. About the study: Specimens from acute and convalescent COVID-19 originated in the United States, Italy and Spain. PBMCs, B-cell-depleted T cells, or T cells provided the cDNA or gDNA that made up the material.

Only in-frame clones appear in the TCRdb table, and some are missing; sequencing was by immunoSEQ multiplex PCR. The data hold fewer than 200,000 clones, with around 80% observed a single time. Participants, about 18 to 100 years old, spanned fewer than 25 US areas. The V gene lost 0 bases and the J gene lost 0 bases, with 10 bases spanning the gap. Per the germline V gene, CDR1 is SGHNT and CDR2 is YYREEE (reference sequence). This CDR3 comprises 16 residues. The sample comprised PBMCs or T cells enriched from blood (not recorded which). The sequence came from a woman aged 70 to 79 in a cohort exposed to, infected with or recovered from COVID-19 (not recorded which). The genes are TRBV5-4 and TRBJ1-3; TRBD1 might be the D (5 bases). The DNA of the CDR3 is TGTGCCAGCAGCTTGGGGGGCAGAAGCTCTGGAAACACCATATATTTT. It translates to CASSLGGRSSGNTIYF. Full variable domain (rest looked up from reference TRBV5-4 and TRBJ1-3): ETGVTQSPTHLIKTRGQQVTLRCSSQSGHNTVSWYQQALGQGPQFIFQYYREEENGRGNFPPRFSGLQFPNYSSELNVNALELDDSALYLCASSLGGRSSGNTIYFGEGSWLTVV.